What follows are 10 T cell receptor beta chains derived from one specimen sequenced in a study of long-term antiretroviral therapy in people with HIV. An immunoSEQ assay, version v3.0, was performed at survey level. Some clones are missing from TCRdb's copy, which holds only in-frame ones; the method was immunoSEQ multiplex PCR. The data hold about 21,000 clones, with more than 65% observed a single time. Source: unsorted PBMCs, taken at the start of antiretroviral therapy. Receptor source: a man aged 50-60 years with HIV.

This chain links TRBV7-2 with TRBJ1-2; tentative D call: TRBD1 (6 bases). This CDR3 contains 13 residues. V lost 6 bases, J lost 3 bases, and 11 bases lay in between. Germline V gives CDR1 SGHTA, CDR2 FQGNSA. For the CDR3, the DNA is TGTGCCAGCAGTCTAGACAGGTACTATGGCTACACCTTC. Translating it yields CASSLDRYYGYTF.

This chain joins TRBV6-5 and TRBJ2-7; 10 nucleotides agree with TRBD2. V was pared by 5 bases and J by 5 bases, with 9 bases of the junction left unmatched. The germline V gene encodes CDR1 MNHEY and CDR2 SVGAGI. The CDR3 contains 15 residues. The CDR3 sequence: CASSPWPSGSNEQYF. The DNA for the CDR3 is TGTGCCAGCAGTCCCTGGCCTAGCGGGAGCAACGAGCAGTACTTC.

The chain is built from TRBV2 and TRBJ2-3, with D perhaps matching TRBD1 (5 bases). This CDR3 comprises 13 residues. CDR1 and CDR2 (germline): SNHLY, FYNNEI. V was clipped by 8 bases and J by 4 bases, with 13 bases between them. Here the CDR3 DNA reads TGTGCCAGCTCGGGCAGGGATGCAGATACGCAGTATTTT. It is translated as CASSGRDADTQYF.

V gene TRBV5-1 combines with J gene TRBJ2-5; TRBD1 matches 11 bases. Germline V CDR1 and CDR2: SGHRS, YFSETQ. V shed 0 bases, J shed 4 bases, and the junction held 2 bases outside the gene matches. The length of the CDR3 is 15 residues. This CDR3 reads CASSLGTGGVETQYF. CDR3 sequence (DNA): TGCGCCAGCAGCTTGGGGACAGGGGGCGTAGAGACCCAGTACTTC.

This sequence joins TRBV6-4 and TRBJ2-1, with 9 bases lining up with TRBD2. The junction had 10 bases not matched to a gene; V was cut back by 7 bases and J by 3 bases. The CDR3 sequence is 16 residues long. Germline V gene data show CDR1 as MRHNA and CDR2 as SNTAGT. The DNA of the CDR3 is TGTGCCAGCAACGCCTCCGGGACTAGCAGCTACAATGAGCAGTTCTTC. Translation: CASNASGTSSYNEQFF.

The rearrangement uses TRBV12-5 and TRBJ2-7; D unclear. V was trimmed by 2 bases and J by 3 bases, leaving 14 bases between them. CDR3 length equals 15 residues. Germline V gives CDR1 LGHNT, CDR2 FRNRAP. CDR3 sequence reads: CASGLSVAEIYEQYF. For the CDR3, the DNA is TGTGCTAGTGGTTTGTCAGTTGCGGAGATCTACGAGCAGTACTTC.

V is TRBV20-1 and J is TRBJ1-1; TRBD1 is a possible D gene (6 bases). The CDR3 spans 11 residues. Trimming cost V 5 bases and J 6 bases, with 10 bases left between them. CDR1 is DFQATT, CDR2 SNEGSKA, per germline (reference sequence). The DNA of the CDR3 is TGCAGTGCTCCACAGGGAGCTGAAGCTTTCTTT. Translating gives CSAPQGAEAFF.

The chain employs TRBV6-5 and TRBJ2-5; D is perhaps TRBD2 (5 bases). The CDR3 is 13 amino acids. Per the germline V gene, CDR1 is MNHEY and CDR2 is SVGAGI. V was trimmed by 6 bases and J by 2 bases, leaving 10 bases between them. Written as DNA, the CDR3 is TGTGCCAGCAGACCCCCGGGACAAGAGACCCAGTACTTC. This encodes CASRPPGQETQYF.

This chain joins TRBV28 and TRBJ2-6, with 7 nucleotides matching TRBD2. V lost 3 bases and J lost 2; bases outside the gene matches: 1. There are 15 residues in the CDR3. Germline V gene lookup returns CDR1 MDHEN and CDR2 SYDVKM. The CDR3 is CASSFRGAGANVLTF. In DNA, the CDR3 is TGTGCCAGCAGTTTTCGGGGGGCTGGGGCCAACGTCCTGACTTTC.

V is TRBV28 and J is TRBJ1-2, with 9 bases aligning to TRBD1. Per the germline V gene, CDR1 is MDHEN and CDR2 is SYDVKM. The CDR3 has 16 residues. Trimming removed 6 bases from V and 3 bases from J; junction bases left unmatched: 11. CDR3 sequence reads: CASRSTGGTWDYGYTF. The CDR3 bases are TGTGCCAGCAGGTCGACAGGGGGGACATGGGACTATGGCTACACCTTC.